The 26 T cell receptor beta chains below come from one sample, sequenced in a study of T cells in localized non-small cell lung cancer. Assay: immunoSEQ multiplex PCR; the TCRdb copy retains only in-frame clones and omits some. The sample yields just over 20,000 clones, roughly 83% seen once. The sequencing here drew on peripheral blood, taken before any cancer treatment. Every receptor here comes from a man aged 35 to 70 with stage I lung adenocarcinoma.

The rearrangement joins TRBV5-4 to TRBJ2-5; 11 bases map to TRBD2. The CDR3 contains 15 residues. Germline V gives CDR1 SGHNT, CDR2 YYREEE (reference sequence). V gave up 3 bases and J gave up 1 base; unmatched junction bases: 2. CDR3: CASSWGTSGQETQYF. The CDR3 nucleotides read TGTGCCAGCAGCTGGGGGACTAGCGGCCAAGAGACCCAGTACTTC.

V gene TRBV19 combines with J gene TRBJ2-7; 9 bases agree with TRBD1. This CDR3 contains 14 residues. The germline V gene has CDR1 LNHDA and CDR2 SQIVND (reference sequence). With 5 bases clipped from V and 4 bases from J, the junction kept 6 bases outside the gene matches. Here the CDR3 DNA reads TGTGCCAGTAGTCCGGACAGGGGTTCGTACGAGCAGTACTTC. It encodes CASSPDRGSYEQYF.

The V gene is TRBV5-1, the J gene TRBJ2-7; 9 bases fit TRBD2. J lost 3 bases, V lost 2 bases, and 6 bases had no gene match. This CDR3 comprises 15 residues. The germline CDR1 and CDR2 sequences are SGHRS and YFSETQ. For the CDR3, the DNA is TGCGCCAGCAGCTTAGCGGGGGGACTCTACTACGAGCAGTACTTC. Residues: CASSLAGGLYYEQYF.

This chain links TRBV28 with TRBJ2-7, with 16 nucleotides matching TRBD2. CDR3 size: 15 residues. Germline CDR1 and CDR2: MDHEN and SYDVKM. V gave up 8 bases and J gave up 1 base; unmatched junction bases: 2. The CDR3 reads CASGTSGRGSYEQYF. The CDR3 DNA is TGTGCCAGCGGGACTAGCGGGAGGGGGTCCTACGAGCAGTACTTC.

This rearrangement joins TRBV7-3 to TRBJ2-3, with 7 bases matching TRBD1. This CDR3 has 15 amino acids. The germline CDR1 and CDR2 sequences are SGHTA and FQGTGA. The V gene end was trimmed by 2 bases and the J gene end by 2 bases; junction bases not matched to a gene: 4. CDR3 residues: CASSLSGTVTDTQYF. CDR3 DNA: TGTGCCAGCAGCTTATCCGGGACAGTCACAGATACGCAGTATTTT.

V gene TRBV16 combines with J gene TRBJ2-1; D remains ambiguous. V gave up 0 bases and J gave up 2 bases, with 2 bases separating them. The CDR3 has 13 amino acids. Germline lookup yields CDR1 KGHSY and CDR2 FQNENV. CDR3 in amino acids: CASSQSTYNEQFF. The CDR3 DNA is TGTGCCAGCAGCCAATCGACCTACAATGAGCAGTTCTTC.

This chain joins TRBV7-2 and TRBJ2-1; TRBD1 agrees at 12 bases. The CDR3 loop spans 16 amino acids. V shed 5 bases, J shed 7 bases, and the junction held 9 bases outside the gene matches. Germline CDR1 is SGHTA and CDR2 is FQGNSA. The CDR3 nucleotides are TGTGCCAGCAGCCCAAATCGGGACAGGGGGCGTAATGAGCAGTTCTTC. Protein sequence: CASSPNRDRGRNEQFF.

This clone showed up just once. The chain carries TRBV14 and TRBJ2-3; 8 bases are shared with TRBD2. The J segment lost 5 bases and the V segment lost 4 bases, leaving 23 bases of the junction unmatched. The CDR3 spans 20 residues. CDR1 and CDR2 from the germline V gene are SGHDN and FVKESK. CDR3 sequence reads: CASSRGGEREFYYFLDTQYF. The CDR3 bases are TGTGCCAGCAGCCGAGGGGGGGAGCGGGAGTTTTACTATTTTCTAGATACGCAGTATTTT. Full variable domain (rest looked up from reference TRBV14 and TRBJ2-3): EAGVTQFPSHSVIEKGQTVTLRCDPISGHDNLYWYRRVMGKEIKFLLHFVKESKQDESGMPNNRFLAERTGGTYSTLKVQPAELEDSGVYFCASSRGGEREFYYFLDTQYFGPGTRLTVL.

CDR3 loop: CASSLSSRDQPQHF. The CDR3 DNA is TGCGCCAGCAGCTTGTCCTCTCGGGATCAGCCCCAGCATTTT. The gene calls are TRBV5-1 and TRBJ1-5; D is unresolved. This CDR3 has 14 amino acids. Germline loops: CDR1 SGHRS, CDR2 YFSETQ. With 1 base removed from V and 5 bases from J, the gap between germline ends came to 10 bases.

The chain employs TRBV5-1 and TRBJ2-7, with D perhaps matching TRBD2 (6 bases). The CDR3 is 14 residues long. The V gene's germline CDR1 is SGHRS and CDR2 YFSETQ. The germline V and J ends were trimmed by 0 bases and 6 bases, with 13 bases remaining between them. The CDR3 loop is CASSLAGGTSEQYF. The CDR3 DNA reads TGCGCCAGCAGCTTGGCCGGAGGGACCTCCGAGCAGTACTTC. The whole variable domain, filled in from reference TRBV5-1 and TRBJ2-7, reads KAGVTQTPRYLIKTRGQQVTLSCSPISGHRSVSWYQQTPGQGLQFLFEYFSETQRNKGNFPGRFSGRQFSNSRSEMNVSTLELGDSALYLCASSLAGGTSEQYFGPGTRLTVT.

The J gene is TRBJ1-2, the V gene TRBV6-1; D is uncertain. Germline V CDR1 and CDR2: MNHNS, SASEGT. This CDR3 is built from 14 residues. Trimming stripped 0 bases from V and 4 bases from J, with 9 bases between. The CDR3 spells CASSEAGFGYGYTF. In DNA form, the CDR3 reads TGTGCCAGCAGTGAAGCCGGGTTTGGCTATGGCTACACCTTC.

This rearrangement joins TRBV5-4 to TRBJ2-2; D is perhaps TRBD1 (5 bases). Germline V gene lookup returns CDR1 SGHNT and CDR2 YYREEE (reference sequence). Trimming pared 4 bases from V and 1 base from J, leaving 11 bases between. The CDR3 length is 15 residues. In nucleotides, the CDR3 is TGTGCCAGCAGCCCGCGGCAGGGGAACACCGGGGAGCTGTTTTTT. This sequence encodes CASSPRQGNTGELFF.

The V gene is TRBV7-2, the J gene TRBJ2-7; 8 bases align to TRBD1. Germline trimming cut 2 bases from V and 3 bases from J; bases unmatched to any gene: 9. This CDR3 comprises 16 residues. Per germline, CDR1 SGHTA and CDR2 FQGNSA. The DNA of the CDR3 is TGTGCCAGCAGCTTACAAACGGGACAGGCGGTCTACGAGCAGTACTTC. Protein: CASSLQTGQAVYEQYF.

This clone was found once. The V call is TRBV7-8, the J call TRBJ1-2; TRBD1 agrees at 10 bases. V trimming: 5 bases; J trimming: 2 bases; junction bases outside the gene matches: 5. The CDR3 runs to 15 residues. Germline CDR1 SGHVS, CDR2 FQNEAQ. The CDR3 reads CASSPRDRGNYGYTF. For the CDR3, the DNA is TGTGCCAGCAGCCCCAGGGACAGGGGAAACTATGGCTACACCTTC. Supplemented by reference TRBV7-8 and TRBJ1-2, the full variable domain reads GAGVSQSPRYKVAKRGQDVALRCDPISGHVSLFWYQQALGQGPEFLTYFQNEAQLDKSGLPSDRFFAERPEGSVSTLKIQRTQQEDSAVYLCASSPRDRGNYGYTFGSGTRLTVV.

This chain's CDR3 is CASSQRTHFGTGGDPGELFF. CDR3 sequence (DNA): TGTGCCAGCAGCCAAAGAACCCATTTCGGGACAGGGGGCGACCCCGGGGAGCTGTTTTTT. The V gene is TRBV4-2, the J gene TRBJ2-2, with TRBD1 matching over 12 bases. V lost 2 bases to trimming and J lost 6 bases; unmatched junction nucleotides: 16. Germline loops: CDR1 LGHNA, CDR2 YNFKEQ. There are 20 residues in the CDR3.

The CDR3 DNA reads as TGTGCCAGCAGTGATCAACTAGCGGCCTACGAGCAGTACTTC. Translating gives CASSDQLAAYEQYF. The chain employs TRBV2 and TRBJ2-7, with 8 positions matching TRBD2. From germline, CDR1 is SNHLY and CDR2 FYNNEI. The CDR3 consists of 14 residues. With V trimmed by 3 bases and J by 2 bases, 3 bases remained unmatched.

There are a few counts of this clone. The rearrangement links TRBV6-1 to TRBJ1-2; D is perhaps TRBD1 (6 bases). V lost 4 bases and J lost 2, with 17 bases in between. Germline CDR1 reads MNHNS; CDR2 reads SASEGT. There are 16 residues in the CDR3. CDR3: CASSVGRDILNYGYTF. For the CDR3, the DNA is TGTGCCAGCAGTGTGGGTAGGGACATTCTAAACTATGGCTACACCTTC.

The V gene is TRBV4-2, the J gene TRBJ2-1; 11 bases agree with TRBD2. This CDR3 is built from 15 residues. Trimming took 10 bases from V and 9 from J; bases not matched to a gene: 14. Germline lookup yields CDR1 LGHNA and CDR2 YNFKEQ. Here the CDR3 reads CATSLPSGGLTEQFF. CDR3 sequence (DNA): TGTGCCACCTCCCTCCCTAGCGGGGGGTTGACTGAGCAGTTCTTC.

This clone was seen a handful of times. The chain joins TRBV27 to TRBJ1-2, with 7 bases lining up with TRBD1. Germline CDR1 reads MNHEY; CDR2 reads SMNVEV (reference sequence). The CDR3 consists of 14 residues. Trimming removed 7 bases from V and 0 bases from J; junction bases left unmatched: 5. CDR3 sequence (DNA): TGTGCCAGCAAACAGGGGTTAGCTAACTATGGCTACACCTTC. Amino acid sequence: CASKQGLANYGYTF.

This chain connects TRBV5-5 to TRBJ2-3, with D perhaps TRBD1 (6 bases). The CDR3 is 14 residues long. Trimming removed 6 bases from V and 4 bases from J, with 15 bases in between. CDR1 SGHKS and CDR2 YYEKEE come from the germline V gene (reference sequence). The CDR3 loop reads CASNHGTIADTQYF. DNA for the CDR3: TGTGCCAGCAATCACGGGACAATCGCAGATACGCAGTATTTT.

This sequence joins TRBV21-1 and TRBJ2-2; TRBD1, the D gene given by the table, was not confirmed from the DNA. TRBV21-1 has pseudogene status. The CDR3 runs to 17 residues. The CDR3 sequence: CASSKAPLTTGSGELFF. The CDR3 coding sequence is TGTGCCAGCAGCAAAGCGCCCCTGACTACAGGGTCCGGGGAGCTGTTTTTT.

The chain combines TRBV2 with TRBJ2-3; 8 nucleotides line up with TRBD1. The CDR3 consists of 16 residues. Per germline, CDR1 SNHLY and CDR2 FYNNEI. V lost 8 bases, J lost 3 bases, and 13 bases stayed unmatched. As DNA, the CDR3 is TGTGCCAGCGCCGGCGGCCAGGGGGCGCGAACAGATACGCAGTATTTT. Residues: CASAGGQGARTDTQYF.

The chain combines TRBV5-1 with TRBJ2-1, with 8 bases that match TRBD1. CDR3 length equals 14 residues. Germline trimming cut 0 bases from V and 7 bases from J; bases unmatched to any gene: 3. Germline CDR1 reads SGHRS; CDR2 reads YFSETQ. CDR3 in DNA: TGCGCCAGCAGCTTGGGGCAGGGGGCGAATGAGCAGTTCTTC. Protein: CASSLGQGANEQFF.

V is TRBV7-8 and J is TRBJ1-4; D ambiguous. The CDR3 extends over 14 amino acids. V lost 5 bases, J lost 3 bases, and 10 bases lay in between. From germline, CDR1 is SGHVS and CDR2 FQNEAQ. The DNA for the CDR3 is TGTGCCAGCAGCCCCGGGGTGGCTAATGAAAAACTGTTTTTT. As protein: CASSPGVANEKLFF.

The rearrangement joins TRBV28 to TRBJ2-7; possibly TRBD2 for D (6 bases). The CDR3 runs to 16 residues. Germline V CDR1 and CDR2: MDHEN, SYDVKM. With 6 bases removed from V and 0 bases from J, the gap between germline ends came to 18 bases. The CDR3 here is CASRKGLPLSSYEQYF. For the CDR3, the DNA is TGTGCCAGCAGAAAGGGACTGCCACTATCCTCCTACGAGCAGTACTTC.

The V gene is TRBV15, the J gene TRBJ1-3, with 8 bases that match TRBD1. Germline CDR1 and CDR2: LNHNV and YYDKDF (reference sequence). There are 18 residues in the CDR3. Trimming removed 1 base from V and 1 base from J; junction bases left unmatched: 9. CDR3 sequence: CATSRGFDRGRSGNTIYF. The CDR3 DNA reads TGTGCCACCAGCAGAGGCTTTGACAGGGGACGGTCTGGAAACACCATATATTTT.